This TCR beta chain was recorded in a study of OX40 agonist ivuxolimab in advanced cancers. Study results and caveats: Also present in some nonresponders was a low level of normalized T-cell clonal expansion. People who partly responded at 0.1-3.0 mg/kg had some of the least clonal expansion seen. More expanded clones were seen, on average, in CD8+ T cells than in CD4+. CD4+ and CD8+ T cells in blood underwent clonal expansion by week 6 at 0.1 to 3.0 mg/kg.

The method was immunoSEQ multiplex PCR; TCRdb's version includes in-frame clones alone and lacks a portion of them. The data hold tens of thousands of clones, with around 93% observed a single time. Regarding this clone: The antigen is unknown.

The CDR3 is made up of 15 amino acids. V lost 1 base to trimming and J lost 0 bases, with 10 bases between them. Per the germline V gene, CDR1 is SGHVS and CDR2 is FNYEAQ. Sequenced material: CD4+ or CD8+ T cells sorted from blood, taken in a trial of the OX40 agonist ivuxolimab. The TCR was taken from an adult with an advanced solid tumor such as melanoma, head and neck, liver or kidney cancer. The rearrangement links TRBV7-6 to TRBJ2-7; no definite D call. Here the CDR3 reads CASSLEPRSSYEQYF. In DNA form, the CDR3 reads TGTGCCAGCAGCTTAGAACCCAGGAGCTCCTACGAGCAGTACTTC. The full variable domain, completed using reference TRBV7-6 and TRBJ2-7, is GAGVSQSPRYKVTKRGQDVALRCDPISGHVSLYWYRQALGQGPEFLTYFNYEAQQDKSGLPNDRFSAERPEGSISTLTIQRTEQRDSAMYRCASSLEPRSSYEQYFGPGTRLTVT.